This T cell receptor beta chain appears in the sequencing data of a study of radiotherapy plus CTLA-4 blockade in lung cancer. TCRdb's table, derived via immunoSEQ multiplex PCR, lists solely in-frame clones and lacks some. Here the sample spans 70,000 to 90,000 clones, more than 75% being singletons. Germline CDR1 reads SEHNR; CDR2 reads FQNEAQ (reference sequence). The ends were cut back, 4 bases at V and 1 base at J, with 13 bases in the middle. The CDR3 loop spans 16 amino acids. Each patient with chemo-refractory metastatic non-small-cell lung cancer was treated with focal radiation plus CTLA-4 blockade using ipilimumab. This clone has a single count.

The TCR was taken from a human donor with non-small cell lung cancer who had a complete response to radiotherapy plus ipilimumab. The chain recombines TRBV7-9 with TRBJ1-4, with a tentative D call TRBD1 (5 bases). Sequenced here: peripheral blood, sampled from a patient treated with radiotherapy plus ipilimumab. CDR3 amino acids: CASSSRRGRTNEKLFF. In DNA form, the CDR3 reads TGTGCCAGCAGCTCCCGCCGGGGCAGAACTAATGAAAAACTGTTTTTT. Drawing the rest from reference TRBV7-9 and TRBJ1-4, the complete variable domain is DTGVSQNPRHKITKRGQNVTFRCDPISEHNRLYWYRQTLGQGPEFLTYFQNEAQLEKSRLLSDRFSAERPKGSFSTLEIQRTEQGDSAMYLCASSSRRGRTNEKLFFGSGTQLSVL.